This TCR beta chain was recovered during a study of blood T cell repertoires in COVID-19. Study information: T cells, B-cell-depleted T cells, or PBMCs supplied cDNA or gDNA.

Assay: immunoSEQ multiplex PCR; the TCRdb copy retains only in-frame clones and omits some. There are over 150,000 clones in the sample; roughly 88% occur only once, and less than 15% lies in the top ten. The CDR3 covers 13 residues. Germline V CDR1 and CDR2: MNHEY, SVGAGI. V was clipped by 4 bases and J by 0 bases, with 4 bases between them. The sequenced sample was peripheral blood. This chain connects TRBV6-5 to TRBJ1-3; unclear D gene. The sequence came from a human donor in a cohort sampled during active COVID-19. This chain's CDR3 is CASSLVSGNTIYF. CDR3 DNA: TGTGCCAGCAGTTTAGTCTCTGGAAACACCATATATTTT.